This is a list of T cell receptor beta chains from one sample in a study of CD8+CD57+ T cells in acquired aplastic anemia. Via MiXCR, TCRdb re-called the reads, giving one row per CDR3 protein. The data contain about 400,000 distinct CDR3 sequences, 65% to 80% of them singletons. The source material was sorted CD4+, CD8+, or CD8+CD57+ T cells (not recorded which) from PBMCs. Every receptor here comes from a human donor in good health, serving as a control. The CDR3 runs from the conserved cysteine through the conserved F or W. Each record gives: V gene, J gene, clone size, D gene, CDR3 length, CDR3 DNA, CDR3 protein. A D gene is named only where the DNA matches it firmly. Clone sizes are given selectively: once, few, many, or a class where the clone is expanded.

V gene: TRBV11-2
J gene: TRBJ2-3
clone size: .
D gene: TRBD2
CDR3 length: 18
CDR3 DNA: TGTGCCAGCAGCTGGACTAGCGGGGACTCTCGCGGCACAGATACGCAGTATTTT
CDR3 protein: CASSWTSGDSRGTDTQYF

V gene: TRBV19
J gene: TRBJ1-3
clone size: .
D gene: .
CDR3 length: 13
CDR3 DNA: TGTGCCAGTTCAAATTGGGCTGGAAACACCATATATTTT
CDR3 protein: CASSNWAGNTIYF

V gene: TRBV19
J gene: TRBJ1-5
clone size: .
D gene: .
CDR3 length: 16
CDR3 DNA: TGTGCCAGTAGTGCCGGACCATCAGACTCAAACCTCCACTATGGTTTT
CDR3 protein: CASSAGPSDSNLHYGF

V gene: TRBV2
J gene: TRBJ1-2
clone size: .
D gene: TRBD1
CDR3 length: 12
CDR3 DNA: TGTGCCAGCAAGGACAGGGGGCCTGGCTACACCTTC
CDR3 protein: CASKDRGPGYTF

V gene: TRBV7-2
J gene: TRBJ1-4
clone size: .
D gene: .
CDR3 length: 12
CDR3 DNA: TGCGCCAGCCGCGTAGCAGGTGAAAAACTGTTTTTT
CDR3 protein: CASRVAGEKLFF

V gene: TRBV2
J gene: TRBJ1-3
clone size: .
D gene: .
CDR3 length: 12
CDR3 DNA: TGTGCCAGCAGCGAAGAGGGGAGTCCTAGGCTCTTT
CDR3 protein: CASSEEGSPRLF

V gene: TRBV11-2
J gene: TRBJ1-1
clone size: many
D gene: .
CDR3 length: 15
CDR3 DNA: TGTGCCAGCAGCTCGCCCCTATGGGTGAACACTGAAGCTTTCTTT
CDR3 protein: CASSSPLWVNTEAFF

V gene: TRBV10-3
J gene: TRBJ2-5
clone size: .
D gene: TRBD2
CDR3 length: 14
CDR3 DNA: TGTGCCATCAGTCTAGCGGGAGTTGTGGAGACCCAGTACTTC
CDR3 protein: CAISLAGVVETQYF

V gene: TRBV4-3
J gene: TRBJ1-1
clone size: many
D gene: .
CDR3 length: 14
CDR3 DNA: TGCGCCAGCAGCCAAAACCTCATGAACACTGAAGCTTTCTTT
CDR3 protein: CASSQNLMNTEAFF

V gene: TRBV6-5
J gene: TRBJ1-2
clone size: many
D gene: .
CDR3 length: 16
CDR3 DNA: TGTGCCAGCAGTGACCAGACAGGCCTCGGACGGTATGGCTACACCTTC
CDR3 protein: CASSDQTGLGRYGYTF

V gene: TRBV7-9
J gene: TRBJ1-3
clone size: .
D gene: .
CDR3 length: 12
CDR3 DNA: TGTGCCAGCGTCAGACCGGGGAAAACAATATATTTT
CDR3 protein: CASVRPGKTIYF

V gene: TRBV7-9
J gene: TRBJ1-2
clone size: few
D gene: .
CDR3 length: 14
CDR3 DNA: TGTGCCAGCAGCTTAGGAGGGTTTACTAATGGCTGCACCTTC
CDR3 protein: CASSLGGFTNGCTF

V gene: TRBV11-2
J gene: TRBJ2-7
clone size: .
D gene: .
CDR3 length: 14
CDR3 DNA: TGTGCCGGCAGCTTAGATTTGGGGTCCTACGAGCAGTACTTC
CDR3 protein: CAGSLDLGSYEQYF

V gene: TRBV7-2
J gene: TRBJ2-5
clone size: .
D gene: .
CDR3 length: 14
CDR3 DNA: TGTGCCAGCAGCTCCGACAAATACTATGGCTACACCTACTTC
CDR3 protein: CASSSDKYYGYTYF

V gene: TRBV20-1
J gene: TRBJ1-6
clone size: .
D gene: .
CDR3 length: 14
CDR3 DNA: TGCAGTGCTAGAGTTCAGCGAGACACTTCACCCCTCCACTTT
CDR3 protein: CSARVQRDTSPLHF

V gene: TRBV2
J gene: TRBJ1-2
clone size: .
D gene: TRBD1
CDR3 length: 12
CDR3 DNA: TGTGCCAGCAGAAGGGACAGCTATGGCTACACCTTC
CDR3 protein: CASRRDSYGYTF

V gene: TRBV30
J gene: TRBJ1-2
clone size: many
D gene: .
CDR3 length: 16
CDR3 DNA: TGTGCCTGGAGTGGTAATCGGGGTGAGAGTTACTATGGCTACACCTTC
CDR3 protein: CAWSGNRGESYYGYTF

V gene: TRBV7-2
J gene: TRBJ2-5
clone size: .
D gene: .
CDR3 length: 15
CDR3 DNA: TGTGCCAGCAGCTTATGGGGAGGGGGCGGGGAGACCCAGTACTTC
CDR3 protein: CASSLWGGGGETQYF

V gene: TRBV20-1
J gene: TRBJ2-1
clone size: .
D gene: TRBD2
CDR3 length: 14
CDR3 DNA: TGCAGCGTCACTCCCGGGACTAGCAACTACGAGCAGTTCTTC
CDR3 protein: CSVTPGTSNYEQFF

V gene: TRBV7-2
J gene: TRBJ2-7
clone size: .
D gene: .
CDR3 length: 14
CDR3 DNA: TGTGCCAGCAGCGCAACGACAAGAGGGCTTGGGTACGAGTTC
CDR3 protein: CASSATTRGLGYEF

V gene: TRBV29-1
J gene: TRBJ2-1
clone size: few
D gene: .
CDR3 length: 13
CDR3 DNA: TGCAGCGTTTGGGGGGGCCGCCACAATGAGCAGTTCTTC
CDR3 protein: CSVWGGRHNEQFF

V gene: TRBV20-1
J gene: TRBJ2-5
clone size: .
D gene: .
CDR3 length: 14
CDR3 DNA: TGCAGTGCTAACGATGTTGGTAGCTATGAGACCCAGTACTTC
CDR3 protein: CSANDVGSYETQYF

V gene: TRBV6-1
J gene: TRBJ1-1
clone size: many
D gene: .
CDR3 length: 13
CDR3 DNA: TGTGCCAGCAGTGCCCTGCGGGATACTGAAGCTTTCTTT
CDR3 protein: CASSALRDTEAFF

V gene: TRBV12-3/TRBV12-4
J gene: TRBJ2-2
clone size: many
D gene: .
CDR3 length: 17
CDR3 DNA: TGTGCCAGCAGTTTTTCACGGGGCGCGATTAACACCGGGGAGCTGTTTTTT
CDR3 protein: CASSFSRGAINTGELFF

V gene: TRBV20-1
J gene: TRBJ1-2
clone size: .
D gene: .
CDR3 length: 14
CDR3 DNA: TGCAGTGCAAGCCCACTCCGCGCTAATTATGGCTACACCTTC
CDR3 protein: CSASPLRANYGYTF

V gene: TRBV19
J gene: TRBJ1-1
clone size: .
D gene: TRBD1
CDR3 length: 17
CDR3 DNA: TGTGCCAGTAGACCACTTCGGGACAGGGGGCGGAACACTGAAGCTTTCTTT
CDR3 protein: CASRPLRDRGRNTEAFF

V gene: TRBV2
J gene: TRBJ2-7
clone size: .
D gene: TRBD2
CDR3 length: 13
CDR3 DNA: TGTGCCAGCACTAGCGGGGTAGGCTACGAGCAGTACTTC
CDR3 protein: CASTSGVGYEQYF

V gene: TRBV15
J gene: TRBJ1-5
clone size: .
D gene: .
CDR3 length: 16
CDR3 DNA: TGCGCCACCAGCAGAGCTCGTTTAGGGGTGGATCAGCCCCAGCATTTT
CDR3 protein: CATSRARLGVDQPQHF

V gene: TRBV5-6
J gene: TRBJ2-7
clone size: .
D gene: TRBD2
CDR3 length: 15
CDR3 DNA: TGTGCCAGCAGCCCTGCCCCGCCGGGGGGGCCGCCGGAGTACTTC
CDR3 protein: CASSPAPPGGPPEYF

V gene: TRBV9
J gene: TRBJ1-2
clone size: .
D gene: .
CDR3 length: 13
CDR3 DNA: TGTGCCAGCAGCCTCCGGGGGAGCTCTGGCTACACCTTC
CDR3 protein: CASSLRGSSGYTF

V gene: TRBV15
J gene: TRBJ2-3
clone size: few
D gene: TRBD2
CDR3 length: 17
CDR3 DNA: TGTGCCACCAGCGATAGCGGGGGGGCTTCCAGCACAGATACGCAGTATTTT
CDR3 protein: CATSDSGGASSTDTQYF

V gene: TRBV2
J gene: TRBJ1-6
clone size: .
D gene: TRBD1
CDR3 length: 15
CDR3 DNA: TGTGCCAGCAGTCCCGGGACAGCCGATAATTCACCCCTCGGCTTT
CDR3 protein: CASSPGTADNSPLGF

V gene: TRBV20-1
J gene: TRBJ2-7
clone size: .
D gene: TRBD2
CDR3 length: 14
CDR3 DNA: TGCAGTGCCAACGGGGGGTCGACCTCCTACGAGCAGTACTTC
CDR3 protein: CSANGGSTSYEQYF

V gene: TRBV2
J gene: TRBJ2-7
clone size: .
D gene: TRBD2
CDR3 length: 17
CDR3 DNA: TGTGCCATCAGTGGCAGGACTAGCGGGGAAGTAGCCTACGAGCAGTACTTC
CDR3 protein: CAISGRTSGEVAYEQYF

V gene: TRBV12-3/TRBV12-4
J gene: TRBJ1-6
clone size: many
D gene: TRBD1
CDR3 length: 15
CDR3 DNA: TGTGCCAGCAGCCCTAGGGGACAGGGAGGCTCACCCCTCCACTTT
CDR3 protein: CASSPRGQGGSPLHF

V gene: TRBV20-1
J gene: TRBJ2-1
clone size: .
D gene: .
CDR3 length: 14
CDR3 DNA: TGCAGTGCTAGAGCGGAAGGCCTACACATTGAGCAGTTCTTC
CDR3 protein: CSARAEGLHIEQFF

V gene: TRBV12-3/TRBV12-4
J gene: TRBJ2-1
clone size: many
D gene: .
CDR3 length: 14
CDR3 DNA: TGTGCCACCCTTGCGACAGGTTCCTACAATGAGCAGTTCTTC
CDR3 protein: CATLATGSYNEQFF

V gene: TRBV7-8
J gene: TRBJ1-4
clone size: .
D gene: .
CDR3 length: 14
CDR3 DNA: TGCGCCAGCATGATAGGAGTGAGTAATGAAAAACTGTTTTTT
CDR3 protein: CASMIGVSNEKLFF

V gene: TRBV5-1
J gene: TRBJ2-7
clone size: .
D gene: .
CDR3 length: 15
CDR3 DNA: TGCGCCAGCAGATATCACAGAGTCCTCGGGAGAGAGCAGTACTTC
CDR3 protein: CASRYHRVLGREQYF

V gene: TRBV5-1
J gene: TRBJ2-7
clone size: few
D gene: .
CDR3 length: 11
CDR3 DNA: TGCGCCAGCAGAGGGGACGGCGAGCAGTACTTC
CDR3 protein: CASRGDGEQYF

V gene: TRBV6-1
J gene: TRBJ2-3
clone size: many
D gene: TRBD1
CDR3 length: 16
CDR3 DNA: TGTGCCAGCAGTACCCTCCGGACAGGGGTAGGAAATACGCAGTATTTT
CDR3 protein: CASSTLRTGVGNTQYF

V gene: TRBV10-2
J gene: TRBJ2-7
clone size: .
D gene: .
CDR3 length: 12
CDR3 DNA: TGTGCCAGCAGTGGAAGCTACTACGAGCAGTACTTC
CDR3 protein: CASSGSYYEQYF

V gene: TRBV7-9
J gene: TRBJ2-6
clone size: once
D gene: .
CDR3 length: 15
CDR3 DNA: .
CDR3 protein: CASSLGDYGYTFGTF

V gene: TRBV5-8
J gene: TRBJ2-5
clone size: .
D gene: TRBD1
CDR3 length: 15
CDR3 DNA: TGTGCCAGCAGCACGTGGGTAGGGGGCGCGGAGACCCAGTACTTC
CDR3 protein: CASSTWVGGAETQYF

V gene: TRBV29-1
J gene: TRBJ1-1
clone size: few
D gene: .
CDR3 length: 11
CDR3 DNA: TGCAGCGTTGGCAGGGACACTGAAGCTTTCTTT
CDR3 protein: CSVGRDTEAFF

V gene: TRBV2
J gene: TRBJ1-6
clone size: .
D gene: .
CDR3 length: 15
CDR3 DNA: TGTGCCAGCAGCCTAGGCCAGCTCCAGGGGACAACACTCCACTTT
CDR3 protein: CASSLGQLQGTTLHF

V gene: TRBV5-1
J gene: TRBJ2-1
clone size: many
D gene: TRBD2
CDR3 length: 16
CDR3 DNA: TGCGCCAGCAGTATAGCGGGGGGAGACACCTACAATGAGCAGTTCTTC
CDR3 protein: CASSIAGGDTYNEQFF

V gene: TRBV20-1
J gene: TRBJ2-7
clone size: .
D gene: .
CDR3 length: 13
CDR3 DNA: TGCAGTGCAGGCGGAGATACCTCCTACGAGCAGTACTTC
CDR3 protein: CSAGGDTSYEQYF

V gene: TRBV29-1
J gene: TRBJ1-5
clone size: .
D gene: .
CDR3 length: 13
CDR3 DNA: TGCAGCGTTGCAGGGCAGGGAGATCAGCCCCAGCATTTT
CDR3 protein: CSVAGQGDQPQHF

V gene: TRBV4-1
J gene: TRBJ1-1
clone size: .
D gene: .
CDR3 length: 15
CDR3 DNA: TGCGCCAGCAGAATAGGCCAGGGAATGAACACTGAAGCTTTCTTT
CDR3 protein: CASRIGQGMNTEAFF

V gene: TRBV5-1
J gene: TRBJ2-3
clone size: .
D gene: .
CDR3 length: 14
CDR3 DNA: TGCGCCAGCAACACGGGCAAGGGGGGAGATACGCAGTATTTT
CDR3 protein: CASNTGKGGDTQYF

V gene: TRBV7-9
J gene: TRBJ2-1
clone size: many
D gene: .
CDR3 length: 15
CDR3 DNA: TGTGCCAGCTCACCGGGCAGGGATTTGGTCAATGAGCAGTTCTTC
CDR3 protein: CASSPGRDLVNEQFF